This is a list of T cell receptor beta chains from one sample in a study of T cells after yellow fever vaccination. TCRdb processed the 5' RACE reads anew with MiXCR; each CDR3 protein has one entry. The repertoire includes under 250,000 distinct CDR3 sequences, 6.9% of them detected once, and approximately 0.87% sits in the top ten. Source: CD4+ T cells sorted from PBMCs, taken 15 days after the yellow fever booster vaccination. The receptors originated from a man aged 30 to 45 who received the YFV17D yellow fever vaccine. The CDR3 runs from the conserved cysteine through the conserved F or W. A D gene is named only where the DNA matches it firmly. The size entry is marked missing in some rows and otherwise reads once, few, many or a size class.

v_gene: TRBV30
d_gene: TRBD2
j_gene: TRBJ2-5
abundance: -
CDR3aa: CAWSVGGSVETQYF
CDR3nt: TGTGCCTGGAGTGTAGGCGGGAGTGTTGAGACCCAGTACTTC

v_gene: TRBV5-1
d_gene: TRBD1
j_gene: TRBJ1-1
abundance: few
CDR3aa: CASSRGTGMNTEAFF
CDR3nt: TGCGCCAGCAGCCGCGGGACAGGAATGAACACTGAAGCTTTCTTT

v_gene: TRBV6-5
d_gene: -
j_gene: TRBJ1-1
abundance: many
CDR3aa: CASSYGALNTEAFF
CDR3nt: TGTGCCAGCAGTTACGGGGCCCTGAACACTGAAGCTTTCTTT

v_gene: TRBV7-2
d_gene: -
j_gene: TRBJ2-4
abundance: -
CDR3aa: CASSSGVDLKNIQYF
CDR3nt: TGTGCCAGCAGTTCAGGCGTGGACCTCAAAAACATTCAGTACTTC

v_gene: TRBV30
d_gene: TRBD2
j_gene: TRBJ2-2
abundance: -
CDR3aa: CAWSVQLAGVGELFF
CDR3nt: TGTGCCTGGAGTGTACAACTAGCGGGTGTCGGGGAGCTGTTTTTT

v_gene: TRBV6-2/TRBV6-3
d_gene: TRBD2
j_gene: TRBJ2-3
abundance: many
CDR3aa: CASCRRGSTDTQYF
CDR3nt: TGTGCCAGCTGTCGGCGGGGGAGCACAGATACGCAGTATTTT

v_gene: TRBV7-2
d_gene: -
j_gene: TRBJ2-5
abundance: few
CDR3aa: CASSLYVDRQETQYF
CDR3nt: TGTGCCAGCAGCTTATACGTGGACAGACAAGAGACCCAGTACTTC

v_gene: TRBV12-3/TRBV12-4
d_gene: TRBD2
j_gene: TRBJ2-7
abundance: many
CDR3aa: CASSSSGGPYEQYF
CDR3nt: TGTGCCAGCAGTTCTAGCGGGGGCCCCTACGAGCAGTACTTC

v_gene: TRBV7-7
d_gene: -
j_gene: TRBJ2-7
abundance: -
CDR3aa: CASSRGPEVGEQYF
CDR3nt: TGTGCCAGCAGCCGGGGACCGGAGGTGGGCGAGCAGTACTTC

v_gene: TRBV7-2
d_gene: -
j_gene: TRBJ2-7
abundance: many
CDR3aa: CASSSQGSYEQYF
CDR3nt: TGTGCCAGCAGCTCACAGGGCTCCTACGAGCAGTACTTC

v_gene: TRBV4-3
d_gene: -
j_gene: TRBJ2-2
abundance: many
CDR3aa: CASSQDTGTGELFF
CDR3nt: TGCGCCAGCAGCCAAGATACGGGGACCGGGGAGCTGTTTTTT

v_gene: TRBV5-1
d_gene: -
j_gene: TRBJ2-3
abundance: many
CDR3aa: CASSVQLPTSDTQYF
CDR3nt: TGCGCCAGCAGCGTTCAGCTCCCAACTTCGGATACGCAGTATTTT

v_gene: TRBV10-3
d_gene: -
j_gene: TRBJ1-2
abundance: few
CDR3aa: CAISESQRRYGYTF
CDR3nt: TGTGCCATCAGTGAGTCCCAAAGAAGATATGGCTACACCTTC

v_gene: TRBV29-1
d_gene: -
j_gene: TRBJ2-5
abundance: -
CDR3aa: CSVRGPGETQYF
CDR3nt: TGCAGCGTTCGAGGGCCGGGGGAGACCCAGTACTTC

v_gene: TRBV7-2
d_gene: TRBD1
j_gene: TRBJ2-1
abundance: many
CDR3aa: CASSMTGTGGGEQFF
CDR3nt: TGTGCCAGCAGCATGACCGGGACAGGGGGGGGTGAGCAGTTCTTC

v_gene: TRBV11-2
d_gene: TRBD1
j_gene: TRBJ2-5
abundance: -
CDR3aa: CASSLGTGVGETQYF
CDR3nt: TGTGCCAGCAGCTTAGGGACAGGGGTGGGTGAGACCCAGTACTTC

v_gene: TRBV10-2
d_gene: -
j_gene: TRBJ1-3
abundance: many
CDR3aa: CASGVGGSGNTIYF
CDR3nt: TGCGCCAGCGGAGTTGGAGGTTCTGGAAACACCATATATTTT

v_gene: TRBV7-2
d_gene: -
j_gene: TRBJ1-5
abundance: -
CDR3aa: CASSSWGDQPQHF
CDR3nt: TGTGCCAGCAGCTCCTGGGGAGATCAGCCCCAGCATTTT

v_gene: TRBV5-6
d_gene: -
j_gene: TRBJ2-5
abundance: -
CDR3aa: CASSEPTSRGLQKETQYF
CDR3nt: TGTGCCAGCAGTGAACCTACCTCACGCGGACTCCAAAAAGAGACCCAGTACTTC

v_gene: TRBV7-2
d_gene: -
j_gene: TRBJ1-2
abundance: many
CDR3aa: CASSLVWTEYGYTF
CDR3nt: TGTGCCAGCAGCTTAGTCTGGACGGAATATGGCTACACCTTC

v_gene: TRBV30
d_gene: TRBD2
j_gene: TRBJ2-4
abundance: -
CDR3aa: CASYGGDSLLAGGGIQYF
CDR3nt: TGTGCCTCCTATGGGGGGGACAGTCTACTAGCGGGAGGAGGCATTCAGTACTTC

v_gene: TRBV3-1
d_gene: -
j_gene: TRBJ2-7
abundance: -
CDR3aa: CASSQAVWVTYEQYF
CDR3nt: TGTGCCAGCAGCCAAGCCGTGTGGGTCACCTACGAGCAGTACTTC

v_gene: TRBV6-1
d_gene: -
j_gene: TRBJ2-7
abundance: many
CDR3aa: CASRKQRSYEQYF
CDR3nt: TGTGCCAGCAGGAAACAGAGGTCCTACGAGCAGTACTTC

v_gene: TRBV18
d_gene: -
j_gene: TRBJ2-7
abundance: few
CDR3aa: CASSPDRHQEQYF
CDR3nt: TGTGCCAGCTCACCTGACCGCCATCAAGAGCAGTACTTC

v_gene: TRBV28
d_gene: TRBD1
j_gene: TRBJ2-7
abundance: -
CDR3aa: CASRRTGGDPYEQYF
CDR3nt: TGTGCCAGCAGAAGGACAGGGGGAGACCCCTACGAGCAGTACTTC

v_gene: TRBV5-1
d_gene: -
j_gene: TRBJ2-7
abundance: few
CDR3aa: CASGPIPQGADEQYF
CDR3nt: TGCGCCAGCGGACCCATACCACAGGGTGCGGACGAGCAGTACTTC

v_gene: TRBV5-5
d_gene: -
j_gene: TRBJ2-5
abundance: -
CDR3aa: CASSREGETQYF
CDR3nt: TGTGCCAGCAGCCGTGAGGGAGAGACCCAGTACTTC

v_gene: TRBV20-1
d_gene: -
j_gene: TRBJ2-1
abundance: -
CDR3aa: CSASGGAYNEQFF
CDR3nt: TGCAGTGCTAGCGGTGGGGCGTACAATGAGCAGTTCTTC

v_gene: TRBV6-2/TRBV6-3
d_gene: -
j_gene: TRBJ2-1
abundance: few
CDR3aa: CASTHVGVYEQFF
CDR3nt: TGTGCCAGCACCCACGTTGGGGTATACGAGCAGTTCTTC

v_gene: TRBV7-2
d_gene: -
j_gene: TRBJ1-1
abundance: -
CDR3aa: CASSSWENTEAFF
CDR3nt: TGTGCCAGCAGCTCGTGGGAGAACACTGAAGCTTTCTTT

v_gene: TRBV6-5
d_gene: -
j_gene: TRBJ2-4
abundance: few
CDR3aa: CASSYSYPGAKNIQYF
CDR3nt: TGTGCCAGCAGTTACTCATACCCGGGGGCCAAAAACATTCAGTACTTC

v_gene: TRBV6-1
d_gene: TRBD2
j_gene: TRBJ2-7
abundance: few
CDR3aa: CARPKRRIKSGTYEQYF
CDR3nt: TGTGCCAGGCCCAAGAGGAGGATTAAGAGCGGGACCTACGAGCAGTACTTC

v_gene: TRBV7-2
d_gene: -
j_gene: TRBJ2-7
abundance: few
CDR3aa: CASSPGDGYSYEQYF
CDR3nt: TGTGCCAGCAGCCCTGGGGACGGATACTCCTACGAGCAGTACTTC

v_gene: TRBV29-1
d_gene: TRBD2
j_gene: TRBJ2-2
abundance: many
CDR3aa: CSVTRLAGGPNTGELFF
CDR3nt: TGCAGCGTAACCCGACTAGCGGGAGGGCCCAACACCGGGGAGCTGTTTTTT

v_gene: TRBV5-1
d_gene: -
j_gene: TRBJ2-1
abundance: many
CDR3aa: CASTQGGAFNEQFF
CDR3nt: TGCGCCAGCACTCAAGGGGGGGCCTTCAATGAGCAGTTCTTC

v_gene: TRBV3-1
d_gene: TRBD1
j_gene: TRBJ2-3
abundance: few
CDR3aa: CASSQRDRGPDTQYF
CDR3nt: TGTGCCAGCAGCCAAAGGGACAGGGGGCCAGATACGCAGTATTTT

v_gene: TRBV5-1
d_gene: TRBD2
j_gene: TRBJ2-1
abundance: few
CDR3aa: CASSSIAGEVNEQFF
CDR3nt: TGCGCCAGCAGCAGTATAGCGGGGGAAGTAAATGAGCAGTTCTTC

v_gene: TRBV5-1
d_gene: -
j_gene: TRBJ2-7
abundance: many
CDR3aa: CASSSWLGPSYEQYF
CDR3nt: TGCGCCAGCAGTTCCTGGCTGGGGCCCTCCTACGAGCAGTACTTC

v_gene: TRBV11-2
d_gene: TRBD2
j_gene: TRBJ2-1
abundance: many
CDR3aa: CASSLTGGTSGSHNEQFF
CDR3nt: TGTGCCAGCAGCTTAACAGGGGGGACTAGCGGGAGTCACAATGAGCAGTTCTTC

v_gene: TRBV20-1
d_gene: TRBD2
j_gene: TRBJ2-2
abundance: -
CDR3aa: CSARPSGVGTGELFF
CDR3nt: TGCAGTGCTAGGCCTAGCGGGGTCGGCACCGGGGAGCTGTTTTTT